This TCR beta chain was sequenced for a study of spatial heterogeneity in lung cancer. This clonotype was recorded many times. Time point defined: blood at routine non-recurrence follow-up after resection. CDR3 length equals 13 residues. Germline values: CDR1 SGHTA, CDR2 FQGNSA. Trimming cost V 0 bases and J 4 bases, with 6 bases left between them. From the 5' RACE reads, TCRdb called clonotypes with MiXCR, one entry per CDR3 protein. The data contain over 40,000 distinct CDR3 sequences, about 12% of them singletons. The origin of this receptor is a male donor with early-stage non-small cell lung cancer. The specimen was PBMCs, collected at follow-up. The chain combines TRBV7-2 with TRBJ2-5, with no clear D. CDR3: CASSLALGETQYF. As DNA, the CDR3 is TGTGCCAGCAGCTTAGCGCTGGGAGAGACCCAGTACTTC.